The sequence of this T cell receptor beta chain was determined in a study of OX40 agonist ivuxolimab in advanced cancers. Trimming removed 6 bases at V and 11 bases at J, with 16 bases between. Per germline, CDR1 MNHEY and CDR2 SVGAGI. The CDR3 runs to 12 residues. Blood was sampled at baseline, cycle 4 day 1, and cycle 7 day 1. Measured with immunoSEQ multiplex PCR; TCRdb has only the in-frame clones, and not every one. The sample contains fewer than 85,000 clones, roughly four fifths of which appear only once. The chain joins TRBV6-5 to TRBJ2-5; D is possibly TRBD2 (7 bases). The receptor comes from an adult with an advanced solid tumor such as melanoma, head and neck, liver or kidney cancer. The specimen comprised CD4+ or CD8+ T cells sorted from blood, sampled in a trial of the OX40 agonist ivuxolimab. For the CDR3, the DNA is TGTGCCAGCAGCCTCCTAGGGGGGGAGCAGTACTTC. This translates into CASSLLGGEQYF.